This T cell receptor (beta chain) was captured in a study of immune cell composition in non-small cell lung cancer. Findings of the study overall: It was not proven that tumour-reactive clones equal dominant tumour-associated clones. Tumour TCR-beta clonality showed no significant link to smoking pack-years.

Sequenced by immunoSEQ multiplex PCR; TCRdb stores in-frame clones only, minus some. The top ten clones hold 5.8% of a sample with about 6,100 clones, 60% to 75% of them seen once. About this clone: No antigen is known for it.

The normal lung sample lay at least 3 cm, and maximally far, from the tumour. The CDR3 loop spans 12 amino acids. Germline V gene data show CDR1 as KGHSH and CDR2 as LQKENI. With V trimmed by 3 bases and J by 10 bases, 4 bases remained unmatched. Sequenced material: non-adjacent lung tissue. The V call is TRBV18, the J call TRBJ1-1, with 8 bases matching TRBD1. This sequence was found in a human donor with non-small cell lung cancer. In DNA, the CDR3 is TGTGCCAGCTCACCCCAGGGGGCGGGAGCTTTCTTT. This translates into CASSPQGAGAFF.